A selection of T cell receptor beta chains follows, all from one sample in a study of neurological immune-mediated disorders. Using its own MiXCR run on the 5' RACE reads, TCRdb lists one record per CDR3 protein. Of more than 70,000 distinct CDR3 sequences in the sample, over 15% were seen once. Specimen: PBMCs. These receptors all come from a woman aged 40 to 50 in good health. CDR3s include the opening cysteine and the closing phenylalanine or tryptophan. The D gene is left open where the match is weak. The size entry is marked missing in some rows and otherwise reads once, few, many or a size class.

j_gene	abundance	d_gene	v_gene	CDR3aa	CDR3nt
TRBJ1-2	many	-	TRBV29-1	CSVEVSVEGYTF	TGCAGCGTTGAAGTCTCAGTTGAAGGCTACACCTTC
TRBJ2-2	many	TRBD1	TRBV6-2/TRBV6-3	CASRKTGGGELFF	TGTGCCAGCAGAAAGACAGGGGGCGGGGAGCTGTTTTTT
TRBJ2-3	many	TRBD2	TRBV5-1	CASSLVGTSGGKDTDTQYF	TGCGCCAGCAGCTTGGTTGGGACTAGCGGGGGGAAGGACACAGATACGCAGTATTTT
TRBJ1-1	-	-	TRBV6-5	CVSKRYKEEAFF	TGTGTCAGCAAACGGTACAAAGAGGAAGCTTTCTTT
TRBJ2-3	many	TRBD2	TRBV11-2	CASSFGGSGGPTDTQYF	TGTGCCAGCAGCTTCGGGGGTAGCGGGGGCCCCACAGATACGCAGTATTTT
TRBJ2-3	-	TRBD2	TRBV12-3/TRBV12-4	CASSLGTRTSGGVDTQYF	TGTGCCAGCAGTTTAGGGACACGGACTAGCGGGGGAGTAGATACGCAGTATTTT
TRBJ2-5	many	-	TRBV7-2	CASSSTDEGHETQYF	TGTGCCAGCAGCTCGACAGACGAGGGCCACGAGACCCAGTACTTC
TRBJ2-5	many	-	TRBV10-3	CAISESQGGETQYF	TGTGCCATCAGTGAGTCGCAGGGGGGCGAGACCCAGTACTTC
TRBJ1-3	many	TRBD1	TRBV10-3	CAIRQGTSGNTIYF	TGTGCCATCAGACAGGGGACCTCTGGAAACACCATATATTTT
TRBJ2-7	many	-	TRBV10-3	CAITSGSDEQYF	TGTGCCATCACGTCAGGGTCTGACGAGCAGTACTTC
TRBJ1-5	many	-	TRBV6-1	CASSEERGQPQHF	TGTGCCAGCAGTGAGGAGAGAGGTCAGCCCCAGCATTTT
TRBJ2-5	many	-	TRBV4-1	CASSQAHEGGETQYF	TGCGCCAGCAGCCAAGCCCACGAAGGGGGAGAGACCCAGTACTTC
TRBJ2-3	many	TRBD1	TRBV25-1	CASYGTGRPDTQYF	TGTGCCAGCTATGGGACAGGCAGACCAGATACGCAGTATTTT
TRBJ1-4	many	-	TRBV12-3/TRBV12-4	CASSFRRRDEKLFF	TGTGCCAGCAGTTTCCGGCGTAGAGACGAAAAACTGTTTTTT
TRBJ2-7	many	-	TRBV7-2	CASSSVGPPSSYEQYF	TGTGCCAGCAGCTCCGTTGGTCCTCCCAGCTCCTACGAGCAGTACTTC
TRBJ2-3	many	TRBD1	TRBV5-1	CASGQGVPPDTQYF	TGCGCCAGCGGACAGGGAGTTCCCCCAGATACGCAGTATTTT